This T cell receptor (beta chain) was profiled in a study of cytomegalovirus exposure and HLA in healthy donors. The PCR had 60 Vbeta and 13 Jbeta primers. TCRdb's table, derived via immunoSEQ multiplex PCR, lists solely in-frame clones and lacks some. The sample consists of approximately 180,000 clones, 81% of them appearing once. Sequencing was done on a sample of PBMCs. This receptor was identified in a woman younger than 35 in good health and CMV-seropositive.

The CDR3 DNA is TGTGCCAGCAGCCAGGATCACAGAGTTATCTATGAAAAACTGTTTTTT. The encoded protein is CASSQDHRVIYEKLFF. The chain uses TRBV4-2 and TRBJ1-4; unclear D gene. Germline V gene data show CDR1 as LGHNA and CDR2 as YNFKEQ. The CDR3 contains 16 residues. V lost 3 bases and J 6 bases, leaving 17 bases between the germline ends.